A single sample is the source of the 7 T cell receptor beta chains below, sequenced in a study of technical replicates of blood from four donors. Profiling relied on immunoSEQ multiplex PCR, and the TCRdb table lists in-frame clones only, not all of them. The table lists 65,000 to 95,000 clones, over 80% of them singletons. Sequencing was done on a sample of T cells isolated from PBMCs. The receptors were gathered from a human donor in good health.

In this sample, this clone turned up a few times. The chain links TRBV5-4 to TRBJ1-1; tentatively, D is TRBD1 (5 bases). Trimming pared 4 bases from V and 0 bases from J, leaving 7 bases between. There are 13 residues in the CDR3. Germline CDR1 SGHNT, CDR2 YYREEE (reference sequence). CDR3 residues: CASSRQLNTEAFF. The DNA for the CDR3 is TGTGCCAGCAGCAGACAGTTGAACACTGAAGCTTTCTTT.

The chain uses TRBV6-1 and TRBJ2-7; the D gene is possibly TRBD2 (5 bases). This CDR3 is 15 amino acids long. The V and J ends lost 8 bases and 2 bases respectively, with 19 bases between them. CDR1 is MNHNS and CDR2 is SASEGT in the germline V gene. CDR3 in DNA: TGTGCCAGCGGAGGCCGGGATCAACCTACCTACGAGCAGTACTTC. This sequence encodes CASGGRDQPTYEQYF.

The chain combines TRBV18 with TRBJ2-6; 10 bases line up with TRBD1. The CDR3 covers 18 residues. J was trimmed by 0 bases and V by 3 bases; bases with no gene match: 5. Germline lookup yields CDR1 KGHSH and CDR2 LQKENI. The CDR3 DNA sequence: TGTGCCAGCTCACCGGGACAGGGGTTAAGCTCTGGGGCCAACGTCCTGACTTTC. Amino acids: CASSPGQGLSSGANVLTF.

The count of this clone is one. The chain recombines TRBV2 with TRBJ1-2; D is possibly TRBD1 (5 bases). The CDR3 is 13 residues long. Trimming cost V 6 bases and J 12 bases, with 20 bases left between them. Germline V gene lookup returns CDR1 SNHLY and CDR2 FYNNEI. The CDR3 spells CASSASFGGRHTF. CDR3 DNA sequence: TGTGCCAGCAGCGCCTCGTTCGGGGGAAGACACACCTTC.

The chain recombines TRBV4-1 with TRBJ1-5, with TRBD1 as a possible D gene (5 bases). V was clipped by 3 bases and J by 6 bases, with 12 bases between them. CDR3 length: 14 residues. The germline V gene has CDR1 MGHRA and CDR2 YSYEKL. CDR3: CASSQPGISQPQHF. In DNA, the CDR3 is TGCGCCAGCAGCCAGCCAGGGATTTCTCAGCCCCAGCATTTT.

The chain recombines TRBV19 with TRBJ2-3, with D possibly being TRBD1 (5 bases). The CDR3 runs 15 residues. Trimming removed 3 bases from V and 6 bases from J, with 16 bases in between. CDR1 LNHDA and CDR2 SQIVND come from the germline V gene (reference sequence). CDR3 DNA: TGTGCCAGTAGTATGCGGCAGGAGCACAGGGATACGCAGTATTTT. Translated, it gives CASSMRQEHRDTQYF. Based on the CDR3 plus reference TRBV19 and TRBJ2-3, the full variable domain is DGGITQSPKYLFRKEGQNVTLSCEQNLNHDAMYWYRQDPGQGLRLIYYSQIVNDFQKGDIAEGYSVSREKKESFPLTVTSAQKNPTAFYLCASSMRQEHRDTQYFGPGTRLTVL.

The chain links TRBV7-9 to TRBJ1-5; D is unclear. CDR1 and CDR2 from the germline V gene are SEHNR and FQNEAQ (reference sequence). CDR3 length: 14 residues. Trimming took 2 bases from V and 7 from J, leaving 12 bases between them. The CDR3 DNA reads TGTGCCAGCAGCTTATCCGGGGAGGGACAGCCCCAGCATTTT. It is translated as CASSLSGEGQPQHF.